Listed here are 31 T cell receptor beta chains from one sample, sequenced in a study of blood T cell repertoires in COVID-19. The assay was immunoSEQ multiplex PCR, and TCRdb's table has in-frame clones only and misses some. This table has around 150,000 clones, more than 85% appearing once. The sample consisted of peripheral blood. The receptors were gathered from a man younger than 35 with acute or convalescent COVID-19.

This chain uses TRBV19 with TRBJ1-5; 12 nucleotides line up with TRBD1. The CDR3 has 18 amino acids. V lost 7 bases to trimming and J lost 1 base; unmatched junction nucleotides: 11. Germline V gene data show CDR1 as LNHDA and CDR2 as SQIVND (reference sequence). The CDR3 bases are TGTGCCAGTAAACCGGGACAGGGGGCTCCAGGGAGCAATCAGCCCCAGCATTTT. It is translated as CASKPGQGAPGSNQPQHF.

The CDR3: CASSQEWGQRNGYTF. CDR3 sequence (DNA): TGTGCCAGCAGCCAAGAATGGGGACAGAGAAATGGCTACACCTTC. The chain employs TRBV4-2 and TRBJ1-2; 7 bases are shared with TRBD1. This CDR3 spans 15 amino acids. CDR1 and CDR2 from the germline V gene are LGHNA and YNFKEQ. The V gene end was trimmed by 0 bases and the J gene end by 6 bases; junction bases not matched to a gene: 7.

The chain recombines TRBV29-1 with TRBJ1-4, with unresolved D. V lost 1 base to trimming and J lost 7 bases, with 16 bases between them. CDR3 length: 15 amino acids. Germline V gene sequence: CDR1 SQVTM, CDR2 ANQGSEA. The DNA of the CDR3 is TGCAGCGTTGAAGGGATGGAGGGTATGAGTGAAAAACTGTTTTTT. As protein: CSVEGMEGMSEKLFF.

The chain combines TRBV7-8 with TRBJ2-7, with D perhaps TRBD2 (5 bases). This CDR3 is 13 amino acids long. Germline V gene sequence: CDR1 SGHVS, CDR2 FQNEAQ. V was clipped by 8 bases and J by 0 bases, with 11 bases between them. This CDR3 reads CASGTGISYEQYV. CDR3 nucleotide sequence: TGTGCCAGCGGAACGGGAATCTCCTACGAGCAGTACGTC.

This clone was recorded once. The rearrangement links TRBV5-7 to TRBJ2-7; no reliable D call. TRBV5-7 is given ORF status, its function remaining uncertain. The V and J ends lost 0 bases and 4 bases respectively, with 8 bases between them. This CDR3 comprises 13 residues. The CDR3 reads CASSLGRRYEQYV. In nucleotides, the CDR3 is TGTGCCAGCAGCTTGGGTCGTAGATACGAGCAGTACGTC.

The V gene is TRBV18, the J gene TRBJ1-4, with a possible D match to TRBD1 (5 bases). This CDR3 has 15 residues. The V gene lost 6 bases and the J gene lost 4 bases, with 15 bases spanning the gap. Germline CDR1 and CDR2: KGHSH and LQKENI. The CDR3 DNA reads as TGTGCCAGCTCCCACAAGGGACTGAGTAATGAAAAACTGTTTTTT. Amino acids: CASSHKGLSNEKLFF.

The J gene is TRBJ2-1, the V gene TRBV11-2; 8 bases are a match to TRBD1. Trimming removed 0 bases from V and 7 bases from J; junction bases left unmatched: 2. Germline V gene lookup returns CDR1 SGHAT and CDR2 FQNNGV. This CDR3 is built from 14 residues. As DNA, the CDR3 is TGTGCCAGCAGCTTAGATCGACAGGGGAATGAGCAGTTCTTC. As protein: CASSLDRQGNEQFF.

The V gene is TRBV7-9, the J gene TRBJ1-6; no clear D. In germline, CDR1 is SEHNR, CDR2 FQNEAQ (reference sequence). The CDR3 has 13 amino acids. The germline V and J ends were trimmed by 7 bases and 11 bases, with 15 bases remaining between them. CDR3 in amino acids: CASNGEGMTPLHF. The DNA for the CDR3 is TGTGCCAGCAACGGTGAGGGAATGACACCCCTCCACTTT.

This clone was detected only a few times. V gene TRBV4-1 combines with J gene TRBJ1-2; 7 positions agree with TRBD1. Germline values: CDR1 MGHRA, CDR2 YSYEKL. This CDR3 contains 15 residues. Trimming removed 4 bases from V and 5 bases from J; junction bases left unmatched: 10. The CDR3 here is CASSRTDRADYGYTF. CDR3 nucleotide sequence: TGCGCCAGCAGCCGCACCGACAGGGCTGATTATGGCTACACCTTC.

V and J are TRBV3-1 (or the pseudogene TRBV3-2) and TRBJ1-1, with unresolved D. Germline CDR1 and CDR2: LGHDT and YNNKEL (reference sequence). The CDR3 spans 12 residues. Trimming removed 6 bases from V and 1 base from J, with 6 bases in between. CDR3 DNA: TGTGCCAGCAGGGGCCCGAACACTGAAGCTTTCTTT. Its protein product is CASRGPNTEAFF.

V gene TRBV30 combines with J gene TRBJ1-4, with TRBD1 identical over 9 bases. V trimming: 4 bases; J trimming: 6 bases; junction bases outside the gene matches: 6. The CDR3 spans 14 residues. Germline V gene lookup returns CDR1 GTSNPN and CDR2 SVGIG (reference sequence). The CDR3 nucleotides are TGTGCCTGGACCCACGGGACAGGGCATGAAAAACTGTTTTTT. Its translation: CAWTHGTGHEKLFF. Combining the CDR3 with reference TRBV30 and TRBJ1-4 gives the whole variable domain SQTIHQWPATLVQPVGSPLSLECTVEGTSNPNLYWYRQAAGRGLQLLFYSVGIGQISSEVPQNLSASRPQDRQFILSSKKLLLSDSGFYLCAWTHGTGHEKLFFGSGTQLSVL.

The chain uses TRBV19 and TRBJ1-2; maybe TRBD1 (6 bases). The V gene lost 5 bases and the J gene lost 4 bases, with 14 bases spanning the gap. The CDR3 totals 14 residues. From germline, CDR1 is LNHDA and CDR2 SQIVND (reference sequence). In nucleotides, the CDR3 is TGTGCCAGTAGTCCTGGACAGCGCCTCTATGGCTACACCTTC. It specifies CASSPGQRLYGYTF.

The chain uses TRBV7-2 and TRBJ2-5; 9 bases agree with TRBD1. The germline CDR1 and CDR2 sequences are SGHTA and FQGNSA. V trimming: 3 bases; J trimming: 2 bases; junction bases outside the gene matches: 1. The CDR3 is made up of 14 amino acids. The CDR3 DNA sequence: TGTGCCAGCAGCTTTGACAGGGGGCAAGAGACCCAGTACTTC. The encoded protein is CASSFDRGQETQYF.

The table lists this clone with a count of one. This CDR3 reads CASSWGTRGTGELFF. CDR3 nucleotides: TGCGCCAGCAGCTGGGGGACTAGAGGTACCGGGGAGCTGTTTTTT. The chain is built from TRBV5-1 and TRBJ2-2; TRBD2 aligns across 8 bases. The CDR3 consists of 15 residues. CDR1 is SGHRS and CDR2 is YFSETQ in the germline V gene. Trimming at V came to 3 bases and at J to 5 bases, leaving 6 bases not matched to a gene. Supplemented by reference TRBV5-1 and TRBJ2-2, the full variable domain reads KAGVTQTPRYLIKTRGQQVTLSCSPISGHRSVSWYQQTPGQGLQFLFEYFSETQRNKGNFPGRFSGRQFSNSRSEMNVSTLELGDSALYLCASSWGTRGTGELFFGEGSRLTVL.

CDR3 protein: CARQGNDYGYTF. CDR3 coding DNA: TGTGCCAGACAGGGTAATGACTATGGCTACACCTTC. The chain combines TRBV2 with TRBJ1-2; TRBD1 is a possible D gene (6 bases). V lost 9 bases, J lost 3 bases, and 11 bases lay in between. The germline V gene has CDR1 SNHLY and CDR2 FYNNEI. This CDR3 spans 12 amino acids.

This sequence joins TRBV6-6 and TRBJ2-3, with TRBD2 matching over 13 bases. J gave up 6 bases and V 5 bases, and 11 bases lay outside the gene matches. There are 17 residues in the CDR3. In germline, CDR1 is MNHNY, CDR2 SVGAGI (reference sequence). For the CDR3, the DNA is TGTGCCAGCAGTCAGAAAAGGACTAGCGGGGGAGGGGATACGCAGTATTTT. Protein product: CASSQKRTSGGGDTQYF.

V and J are TRBV6-1 and TRBJ1-2; 10 bases are a match to TRBD1. The junction had 5 bases not matched to a gene; V was cut back by 3 bases and J by 1 base. The V gene's germline CDR1 is MNHNS and CDR2 SASEGT. CDR3 length equals 16 residues. The CDR3 sequence is CASSDGTGDFNYGYTF. In DNA form, the CDR3 reads TGTGCCAGCAGTGACGGGACAGGGGATTTTAACTATGGCTACACCTTC.

This chain links TRBV6-5 with TRBJ1-1; D might be TRBD1 (5 bases). V was pared by 7 bases and J by 0 bases, with 12 bases between. Germline values: CDR1 MNHEY, CDR2 SVGAGI. The CDR3 extends over 14 amino acids. DNA of the CDR3: TGTGCCAGCATCCAGGGTGCTTTGAACACTGAAGCTTTCTTT. It yields the protein CASIQGALNTEAFF.

This sequence joins TRBV25-1 and TRBJ2-1; weak D call: TRBD2 (6 bases). The CDR3 covers 15 residues. Germline V lookup: CDR1 MGHDK, CDR2 SYGVNS. Deletions cut 1 base from V and 11 bases from J, with 18 bases between. The CDR3 nucleotides are TGTGCCAGCAGTGAATGGGGTAGCGGTTCTCCTCAGCAGTTCTTC. This codes for CASSEWGSGSPQQFF.

This chain uses TRBV5-1 with TRBJ2-2, with 15 bases identical to TRBD2. Germline-derived CDR1 and CDR2 are SGHRS and YFSETQ. This CDR3 contains 18 residues. V trimming: 1 base; J trimming: 6 bases; junction bases outside the gene matches: 7. CDR3 DNA: TGCGCCAGCAGCTTGAGGACTAGCGGGGGGGCCAGTCCCGGGGAGCTGTTTTTT. The encoded protein is CASSLRTSGGASPGELFF.

This chain links TRBV5-1 with TRBJ1-1; 7 bases agree with TRBD1. Looked up from germline, CDR1 is SGHRS and CDR2 is YFSETQ. The CDR3 contains 14 residues. J lost 3 bases, V lost 6 bases, and 8 bases had no gene match. DNA for the CDR3: TGCGCCAGCACCACGACAGGGTTGGACACTGAAGCTTTCTTT. Protein sequence: CASTTTGLDTEAFF.

The chain couples TRBV24-1 to TRBJ2-3; D is undetermined. Germline V gene sequence: CDR1 KGHDR, CDR2 SFDVKD. The CDR3 is 16 amino acids. The V gene lost 6 bases and the J gene lost 2 bases, with 17 bases spanning the gap. CDR3 DNA sequence: TGTGCCACCAGTCTCTCCACACAACACCTCACAGATACGCAGTATTTT. Translated: CATSLSTQHLTDTQYF.

This clone has a single count. This chain connects TRBV3-1 (or the pseudogene TRBV3-2) to TRBJ2-3, with TRBD2 identical over 8 bases. The CDR3 sequence is 17 residues long. Germline-derived CDR1 and CDR2 are LGHDT and YNNKEL (reference sequence). The V gene end was trimmed by 1 base and the J gene end by 4 bases; junction bases not matched to a gene: 10. In DNA, the CDR3 is TGTGCCAGCAGCCAAGTAGGCCTAGCGGGCGTCCCAGATACGCAGTATTTT. It yields the protein CASSQVGLAGVPDTQYF.

This clone has only a few counts. The rearrangement uses TRBV27 and TRBJ1-1, with D unclear. CDR3 length: 13 residues. CDR1 is MNHEY and CDR2 is SMNVEV in the germline V gene (reference sequence). Trimming cost V 3 bases and J 1 base, with 6 bases left between them. DNA for the CDR3: TGTGCCAGCAGTTTTAGAGCGAACACTGAAGCTTTCTTT. It encodes CASSFRANTEAFF.

This chain links TRBV6-6 with TRBJ2-7; 9 positions match TRBD1. The CDR3 is 13 residues long. Germline V lookup: CDR1 MNHNY, CDR2 SVGAGI (reference sequence). Losses at the gene ends were 6 bases for V and 6 bases for J; bases not matched to a gene: 6. The CDR3 here is CASRQGASLEQYV. The CDR3 DNA reads as TGTGCCAGCAGACAGGGGGCCTCACTCGAGCAGTACGTC.

CDR3 nucleotides: TGTGCCAGCAGCACTAGGCGGGGGGGTGGCGAGACCCAGTACTTC. It is translated as CASSTRRGGGETQYF. This chain connects TRBV5-6 to TRBJ2-5; TRBD2 agrees at 9 bases. Germline lookup yields CDR1 SGHDT and CDR2 YYEEEE. The CDR3 contains 15 residues. J was trimmed by 5 bases and V by 4 bases; bases with no gene match: 9.

This rearrangement joins TRBV28 to TRBJ2-7, with a tentative D call TRBD1 (6 bases). CDR1 is MDHEN and CDR2 is SYDVKM in the germline V gene. This CDR3 region has 15 residues. The V end lost 6 bases, the J end lost 2 bases, and 17 bases lay between the germline ends. CDR3 in DNA: TGTGCCAGCAGCCTTCGGGACAAAAGCGCCTACGAGCAGTACGTC. As protein: CASSLRDKSAYEQYV.

The chain employs TRBV6-5 and TRBJ1-1, with D perhaps TRBD1 (6 bases). V dropped 2 bases and J dropped 0 bases, with 13 bases sitting between them. The CDR3 runs 16 residues. Germline CDR1 reads MNHEY; CDR2 reads SVGAGI. In DNA form, the CDR3 reads TGTGCCAGCAGTTACGGTCAGGGGCTTATGAACACTGAAGCTTTCTTT. It codes for CASSYGQGLMNTEAFF.

The rearrangement links TRBV12-5 to TRBJ1-1; TRBD1 matches at 11 bases. Losses at the gene ends were 4 bases for V and 14 bases for J; bases not matched to a gene: 6. The length of the CDR3 is 12 residues. CDR1 and CDR2 from the germline V gene are LGHNT and FRNRAP. As DNA, the CDR3 is TGTGCTAGTGGTTGGGGGACAGGGGGAGTCTTCTTT. Translation: CASGWGTGGVFF.

V gene TRBV28 combines with J gene TRBJ2-7; no firm D call. Germline loops: CDR1 MDHEN, CDR2 SYDVKM. The CDR3 loop spans 13 amino acids. V was cut by 6 bases and J by 0 bases, with 9 bases left in between. CDR3 bases: TGTGCCAGCAGAGACTTTCGCTCCTACGAGCAGTACGTC. Its translation is CASRDFRSYEQYV.

This clone was observed once. Written as DNA, the CDR3 is TGCGCCAGCAGCCCGACCGGGACTCCGGAAAAACTGTTTTTT. Encoded protein: CASSPTGTPEKLFF. The chain recombines TRBV5-1 with TRBJ1-4; perhaps TRBD1 as D (5 bases). There are 14 residues in the CDR3. Germline V gene lookup returns CDR1 SGHRS and CDR2 YFSETQ. Trimming pared 4 bases from V and 8 bases from J, leaving 15 bases between.